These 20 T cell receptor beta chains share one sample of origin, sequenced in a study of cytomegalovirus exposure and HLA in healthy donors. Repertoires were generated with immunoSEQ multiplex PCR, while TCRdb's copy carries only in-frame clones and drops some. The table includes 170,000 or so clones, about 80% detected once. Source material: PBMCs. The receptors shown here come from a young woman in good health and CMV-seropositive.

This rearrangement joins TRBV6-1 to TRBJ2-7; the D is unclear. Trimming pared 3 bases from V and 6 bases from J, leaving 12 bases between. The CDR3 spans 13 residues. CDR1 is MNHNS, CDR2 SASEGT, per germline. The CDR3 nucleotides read TGTGCCAGCAGTGATAGCAGCCTGGGCGAGCAGTACTTC. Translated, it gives CASSDSSLGEQYF.

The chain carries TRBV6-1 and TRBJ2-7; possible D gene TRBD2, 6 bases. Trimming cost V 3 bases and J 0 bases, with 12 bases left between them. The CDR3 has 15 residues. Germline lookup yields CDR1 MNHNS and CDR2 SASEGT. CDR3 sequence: CASSDSGLLSYEQYF. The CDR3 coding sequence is TGTGCCAGCAGTGATAGTGGACTACTCTCCTACGAGCAGTACTTC.

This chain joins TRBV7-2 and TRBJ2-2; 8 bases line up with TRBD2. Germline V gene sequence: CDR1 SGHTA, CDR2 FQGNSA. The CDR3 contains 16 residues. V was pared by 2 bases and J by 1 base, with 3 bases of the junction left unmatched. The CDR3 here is CASSLTSGGNTGELFF. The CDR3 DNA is TGTGCCAGCAGCTTAACGAGCGGGGGGAACACCGGGGAGCTGTTTTTT.

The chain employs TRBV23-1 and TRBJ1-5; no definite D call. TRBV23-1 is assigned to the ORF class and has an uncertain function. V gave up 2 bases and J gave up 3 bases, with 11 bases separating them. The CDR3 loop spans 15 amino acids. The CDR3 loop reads CASSQESYHNQPQHF. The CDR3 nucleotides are TGCGCCAGCAGTCAAGAGTCCTACCACAATCAGCCCCAGCATTTT.

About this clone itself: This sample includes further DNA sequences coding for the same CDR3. DNA of the CDR3: TGCGCCAGCAGCCAAGGCGCTGGCACAGATACGCAGTATTTT. It codes for CASSQGAGTDTQYF. The chain combines TRBV4-1 with TRBJ2-3; D unresolved. CDR3 length: 14 residues. Trimming pared 1 base from V and 1 base from J, leaving 6 bases between. Germline V lookup: CDR1 MGHRA, CDR2 YSYEKL.

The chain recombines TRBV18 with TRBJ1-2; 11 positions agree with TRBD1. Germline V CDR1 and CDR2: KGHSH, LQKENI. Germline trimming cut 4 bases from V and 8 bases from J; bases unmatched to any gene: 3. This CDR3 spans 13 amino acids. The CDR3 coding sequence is TGTGCCAGCTCACAGAGGACAGGGGGCGGCTACACCTTC. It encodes CASSQRTGGGYTF.

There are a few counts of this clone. The CDR3 coding sequence is TGTGCCAGCAGCTTAGGGCGCTCACCCCTCCACTTT. Translated: CASSLGRSPLHF. The chain uses TRBV13 and TRBJ1-6; no reliable D call. The V gene's germline CDR1 is PRHDT and CDR2 FYEKMQ (reference sequence). The CDR3 has 12 residues. The V gene lost 0 bases and the J gene lost 10 bases, with 4 bases spanning the gap.

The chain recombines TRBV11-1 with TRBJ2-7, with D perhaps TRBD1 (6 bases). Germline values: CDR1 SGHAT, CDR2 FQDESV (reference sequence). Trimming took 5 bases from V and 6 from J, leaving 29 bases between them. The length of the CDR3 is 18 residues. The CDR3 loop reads CASSQKSTGSGPFSEQYF. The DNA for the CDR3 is TGTGCCAGCAGCCAAAAAAGTACAGGGTCCGGACCGTTTTCCGAGCAGTACTTC.

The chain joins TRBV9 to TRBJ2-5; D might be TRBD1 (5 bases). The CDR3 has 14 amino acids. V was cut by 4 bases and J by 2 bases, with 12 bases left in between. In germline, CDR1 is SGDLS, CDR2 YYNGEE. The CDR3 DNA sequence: TGTGCCAGCAGCAGGGGATGGAGACAAGAGACCCAGTACTTC. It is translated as CASSRGWRQETQYF.

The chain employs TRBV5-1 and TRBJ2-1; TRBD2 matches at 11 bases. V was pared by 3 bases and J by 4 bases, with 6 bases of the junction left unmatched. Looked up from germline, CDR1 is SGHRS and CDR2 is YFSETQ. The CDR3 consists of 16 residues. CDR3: CASSYTGTSGYNEQFF. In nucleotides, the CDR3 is TGCGCCAGCAGCTACACCGGGACTAGCGGATACAATGAGCAGTTCTTC.

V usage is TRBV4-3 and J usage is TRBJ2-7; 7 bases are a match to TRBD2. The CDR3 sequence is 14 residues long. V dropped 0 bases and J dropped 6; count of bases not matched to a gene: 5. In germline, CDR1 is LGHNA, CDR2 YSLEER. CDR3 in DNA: TGCGCCAGCAGCCAAGAGGGGGGGGAAGGCGAGCAGTACTTC. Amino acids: CASSQEGGEGEQYF.

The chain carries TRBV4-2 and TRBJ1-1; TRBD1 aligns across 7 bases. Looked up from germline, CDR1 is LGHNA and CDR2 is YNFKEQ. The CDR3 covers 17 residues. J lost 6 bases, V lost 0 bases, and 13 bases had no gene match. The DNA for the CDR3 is TGTGCCAGCAGCCAAGACAAGGGGGCCAGGGAGAGGGCTGAAGCTTTCTTT. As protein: CASSQDKGARERAEAFF.

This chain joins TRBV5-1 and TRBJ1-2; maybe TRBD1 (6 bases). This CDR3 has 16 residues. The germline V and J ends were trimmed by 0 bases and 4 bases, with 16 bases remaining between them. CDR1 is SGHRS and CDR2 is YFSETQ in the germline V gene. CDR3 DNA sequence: TGCGCCAGCAGCTTGGGTATGACAGGTCGGTCCTATGGCTACACCTTC. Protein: CASSLGMTGRSYGYTF.

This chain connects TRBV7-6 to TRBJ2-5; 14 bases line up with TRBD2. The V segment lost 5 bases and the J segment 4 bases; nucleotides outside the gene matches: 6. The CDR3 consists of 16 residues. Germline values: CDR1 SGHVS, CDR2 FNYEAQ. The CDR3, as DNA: TGTGCCAGCAGCCAGACTAGCGGGGGGGCCTTAGAGACCCAGTACTTC. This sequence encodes CASSQTSGGALETQYF. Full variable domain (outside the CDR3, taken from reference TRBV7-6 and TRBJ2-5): GAGVSQSPRYKVTKRGQDVALRCDPISGHVSLYWYRQALGQGPEFLTYFNYEAQQDKSGLPNDRFSAERPEGSISTLTIQRTEQRDSAMYRCASSQTSGGALETQYFGPGTRLLVL.

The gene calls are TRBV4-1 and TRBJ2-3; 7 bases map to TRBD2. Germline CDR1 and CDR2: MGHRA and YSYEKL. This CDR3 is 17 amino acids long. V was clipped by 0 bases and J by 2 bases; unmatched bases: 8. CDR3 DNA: TGCGCCAGCAGCCAAGAGTCCAGCGGGGCGGTCACAGATACGCAGTATTTT. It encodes CASSQESSGAVTDTQYF.

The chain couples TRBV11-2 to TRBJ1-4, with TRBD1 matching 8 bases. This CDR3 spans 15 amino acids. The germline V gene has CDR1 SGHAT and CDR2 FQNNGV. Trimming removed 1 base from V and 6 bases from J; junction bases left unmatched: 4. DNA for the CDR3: TGTGCCAGCAGCTTAGGGGCAGGGGGCTATGAAAAACTGTTTTTT. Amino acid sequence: CASSLGAGGYEKLFF.

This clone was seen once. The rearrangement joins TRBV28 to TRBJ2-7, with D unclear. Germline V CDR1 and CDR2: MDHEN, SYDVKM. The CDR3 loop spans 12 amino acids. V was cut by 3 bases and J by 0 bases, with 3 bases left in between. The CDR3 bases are TGTGCCAGCAGTTTTTACTCCTACGAGCAGTACTTC. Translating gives CASSFYSYEQYF. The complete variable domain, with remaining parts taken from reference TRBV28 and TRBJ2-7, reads DVKVTQSSRYLVKRTGEKVFLECVQDMDHENMFWYRQDPGLGLRLIYFSYDVKMKEKGDIPEGYSVSREKKERFSLILESASTNQTSMYLCASSFYSYEQYFGPGTRLTVT.

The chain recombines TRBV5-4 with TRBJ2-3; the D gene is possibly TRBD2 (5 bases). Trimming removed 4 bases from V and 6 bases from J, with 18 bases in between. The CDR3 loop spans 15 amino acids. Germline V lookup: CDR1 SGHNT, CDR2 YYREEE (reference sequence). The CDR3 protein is CASSPELGSMDTQYF. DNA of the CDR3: TGTGCCAGCAGCCCGGAGCTAGGGAGTATGGATACGCAGTATTTT. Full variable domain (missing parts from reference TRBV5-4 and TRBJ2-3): ETGVTQSPTHLIKTRGQQVTLRCSSQSGHNTVSWYQQALGQGPQFIFQYYREEENGRGNFPPRFSGLQFPNYSSELNVNALELDDSALYLCASSPELGSMDTQYFGPGTRLTVL.

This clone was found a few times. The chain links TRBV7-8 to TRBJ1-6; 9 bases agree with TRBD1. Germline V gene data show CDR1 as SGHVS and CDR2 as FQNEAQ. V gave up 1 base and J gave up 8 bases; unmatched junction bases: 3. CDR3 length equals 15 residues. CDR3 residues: CASSLGRTGDSPLHF. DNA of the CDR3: TGTGCCAGCAGCTTAGGTCGGACAGGGGATTCACCCCTCCACTTT.

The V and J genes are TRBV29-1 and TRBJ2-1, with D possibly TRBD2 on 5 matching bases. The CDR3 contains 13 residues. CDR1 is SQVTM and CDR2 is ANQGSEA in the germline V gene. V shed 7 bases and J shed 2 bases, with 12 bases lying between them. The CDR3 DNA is TGCAGCGGTCGGTCAGCGGCCTACAATGAGCAGTTCTTC. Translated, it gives CSGRSAAYNEQFF.